These 13 T cell receptor beta chains came from one sample sequenced in a study of post-analysis software for immune sequencing data. Antigens of these TCRs are unknown. cDNA libraries for TCR beta contained unique molecular identifiers. TCRdb re-derived calls from the PCR reads in MiXCR, one entry per CDR3 protein. The top ten clones hold around 6% of a sample with about half a million distinct CDR3 sequences, about a third of them seen once. Findings of the study overall: In patients, TRBV5-6, TRBV5-1 and TRBV20-1 belonged to roughly five TRBV segments found more frequently than in controls.

The source material was blood. Receptors originate from a girl aged 2 to 17 with multiple sclerosis.

V gene TRBV18 combines with J gene TRBJ2-7, with D perhaps TRBD2 (5 bases). The CDR3 covers 15 residues. The V gene's germline CDR1 is KGHSH and CDR2 LQKENI. The germline V and J ends were trimmed by 0 bases and 5 bases, with 14 bases remaining between them. The CDR3 DNA is TGTGCCAGCTCACCACCTCGGGGAAGTGGCGACGAGCAGTACTTC. Encoded protein: CASSPPRGSGDEQYF.

This clonotype has only a few counts. The CDR3 sequence is CASSSDRDPGLFF. The CDR3 DNA follows: TGTGCCAGCAGCTCCGACAGGGATCCGGGGCTGTTTTTT. The rearrangement uses TRBV7-2 and TRBJ1-4; 7 positions agree with TRBD1. J lost 14 bases, V lost 4 bases, and 10 bases had no gene match. CDR1 and CDR2 from the germline V gene are SGHTA and FQGNSA. The CDR3 spans 13 residues.

The V gene is TRBV29-1, the J gene TRBJ2-5; D perhaps matches TRBD2 (5 bases). The CDR3 consists of 12 residues. Germline CDR1 SQVTM, CDR2 ANQGSEA. Trimming removed 2 bases at V and 5 bases at J, with 9 bases between. This CDR3 reads CSVELAVETQYF. The CDR3 coding sequence is TGCAGCGTTGAACTAGCCGTGGAGACCCAGTACTTC. Variable domain in full (rest from reference TRBV29-1 and TRBJ2-5): SAVISQKPSRDICQRGTSLTIQCQVDSQVTMMFWYRQQPGQSLTLIATANQGSEATYESGFVIDKFPISRPNLTFSTLTVSNMSPEDSSIYLCSVELAVETQYFGPGTRLLVL.

The V and J genes are TRBV10-2 and TRBJ2-1, with 8 bases aligning to TRBD1. CDR1 and CDR2 (germline): WSHSY, SAAADI. This CDR3 contains 16 residues. Trimming removed 4 bases from V and 4 bases from J; junction bases left unmatched: 9. The CDR3 here is CASSVRGQGQYNEQFF. The CDR3 DNA reads TGCGCCAGCAGTGTCCGAGGACAGGGCCAATACAATGAGCAGTTCTTC.

This clonotype was detected many times. The genes are TRBV18 and TRBJ2-6, with 8 bases matching TRBD1. The CDR3 consists of 17 residues. Per germline, CDR1 KGHSH and CDR2 LQKENI. With 3 bases clipped from V and 0 bases from J, the junction kept 4 bases outside the gene matches. The CDR3 loop reads CASSPGTGASGANVLTF. CDR3 in DNA: TGTGCCAGCTCACCGGGGACAGGAGCCTCTGGGGCCAACGTCCTGACTTTC.

The chain uses TRBV11-2 and TRBJ2-1, with TRBD2 matching 8 bases. Germline-derived CDR1 and CDR2 are SGHAT and FQNNGV. This CDR3 spans 14 amino acids. V gave up 4 bases and J gave up 4 bases; unmatched junction bases: 3. The chain's CDR3 is CASSSIAGYNEQFF. The CDR3 DNA sequence: TGTGCCAGCAGCTCAATAGCGGGGTACAATGAGCAGTTCTTC.

This clonotype was seen more than once but under ten times. CDR3 DNA sequence: TGTGCCAGCAGTGACTTAAGGGTCGGGGACTATGGCTACACCTTC. Translating it yields CASSDLRVGDYGYTF. This chain links TRBV28 with TRBJ1-2; D is unresolved. Germline CDR1 is MDHEN and CDR2 is SYDVKM. Trimming pared 5 bases from V and 3 bases from J, leaving 16 bases between. CDR3 size: 15 residues.

This clonotype appeared a few times. The chain links TRBV6-5 to TRBJ2-7; D gene uncertain. The V gene's germline CDR1 is MNHEY and CDR2 SVGAGI. Trimming removed 5 bases at V and 5 bases at J, with 19 bases between. This CDR3 contains 15 residues. In DNA form, the CDR3 reads TGTGCCAGCAGTCCAAAGCCCGTGTCGGCGAACGAGCAGTACTTC. Translation gives CASSPKPVSANEQYF.

V is TRBV20-1 and J is TRBJ2-5, with D possibly being TRBD1 (5 bases). The end of the DNA aligns better with TRBJ2-7, so the J call may be wrong. This CDR3 has 14 amino acids. Germline V lookup: CDR1 DFQATT, CDR2 SNEGSKA (reference sequence). The CDR3: CSARSQGSPYEQYF. The CDR3 DNA reads TGCAGTGCCCGGTCCCAGGGCTCCCCCTACGAGCAGTACTTC.

With regard to this clonotype: The junction differs from germline at one of its ends, possibly a read error. The V and J genes are TRBV5-1 and TRBJ2-5, with D tentatively TRBD2 (6 bases). The germline V gene encodes CDR1 SGHRS and CDR2 YFSETQ. CDR3 length: 17 amino acids. CDR3 nucleotides: TGCGCCAGCAGCTTGGAGCCGGGAGTAAGAGCACAAGGGACCCAGTACTTC. Translation: CASSLEPGVRAQGTQYF.

This chain joins TRBV20-1 and TRBJ2-4, with TRBD2 matching 9 bases. TRBJ2-5 explains the end of the DNA better; the J call may be wrong. CDR1 is DFQATT, CDR2 SNEGSKA, per germline (reference sequence). The CDR3 spans 16 residues. In DNA, the CDR3 is TGCAGTGCTGCCCCCGTGGGTAGCGGGGGCCGAGAGACCCAGTACTTC. It translates to CSAAPVGSGGRETQYF.

This clonotype occurred a few times. The chain combines TRBV9 with TRBJ1-6; TRBD1 might be the D (6 bases). This CDR3 region has 15 residues. Germline V CDR1 and CDR2: SGDLS, YYNGEE. V was clipped by 0 bases and J by 10 bases, with 14 bases between them. CDR3 DNA sequence: TGTGCCAGCAGCGTAGCGGGGGCCTGGGACTCACCCCTCCACTTT. Protein sequence: CASSVAGAWDSPLHF.

J is TRBJ2-7 and V is TRBV6-6; D ambiguous. Per germline, CDR1 MNHNY and CDR2 SVGAGI (reference sequence). Deletions cut 7 bases from V and 0 bases from J, with 10 bases between. The CDR3 contains 13 residues. The CDR3: CASTDASSYEQYF. CDR3 nucleotides: TGTGCCAGCACTGACGCGAGCTCCTACGAGCAGTACTTC.